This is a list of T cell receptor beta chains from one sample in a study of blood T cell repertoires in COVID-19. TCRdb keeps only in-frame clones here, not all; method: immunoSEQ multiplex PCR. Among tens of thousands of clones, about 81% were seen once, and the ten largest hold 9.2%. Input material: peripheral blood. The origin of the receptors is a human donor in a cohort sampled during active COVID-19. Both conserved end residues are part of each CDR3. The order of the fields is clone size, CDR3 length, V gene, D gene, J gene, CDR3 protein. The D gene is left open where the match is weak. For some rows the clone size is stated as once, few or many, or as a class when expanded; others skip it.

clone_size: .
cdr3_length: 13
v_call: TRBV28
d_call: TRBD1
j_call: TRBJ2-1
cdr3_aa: CASSPRGPNEQFF

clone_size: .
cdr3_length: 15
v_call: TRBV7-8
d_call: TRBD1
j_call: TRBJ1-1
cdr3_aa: CASSLTGERNTEAFF

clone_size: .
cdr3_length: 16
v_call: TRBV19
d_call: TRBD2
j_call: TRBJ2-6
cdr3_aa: CASRGRGISGANVLTF

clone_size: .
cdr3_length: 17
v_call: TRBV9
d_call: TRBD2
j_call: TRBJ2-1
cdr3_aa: CASSVATGGGLYNEQFF

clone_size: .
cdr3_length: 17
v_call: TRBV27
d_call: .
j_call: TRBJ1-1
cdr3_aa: CASSFSGGGERGTEAFF

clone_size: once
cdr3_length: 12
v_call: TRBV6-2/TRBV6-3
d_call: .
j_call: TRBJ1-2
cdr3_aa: CASSAGGGGYTF

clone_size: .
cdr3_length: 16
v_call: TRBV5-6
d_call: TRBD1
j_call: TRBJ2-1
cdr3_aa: CASSLGWTGVKSEQFF

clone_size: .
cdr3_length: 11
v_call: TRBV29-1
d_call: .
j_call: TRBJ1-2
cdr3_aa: CSVVEGGGSTF

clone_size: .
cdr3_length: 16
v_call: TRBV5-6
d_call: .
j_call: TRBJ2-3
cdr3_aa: CASSPGWGEWRDTQYF

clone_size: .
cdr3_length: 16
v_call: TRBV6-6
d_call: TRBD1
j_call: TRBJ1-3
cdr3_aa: CASSYVEGAGGNTIYF

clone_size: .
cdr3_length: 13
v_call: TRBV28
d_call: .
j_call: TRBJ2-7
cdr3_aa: CASSFRSPDEQYF

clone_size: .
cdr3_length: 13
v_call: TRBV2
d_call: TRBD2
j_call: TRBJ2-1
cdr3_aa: CATGERETTEQFF

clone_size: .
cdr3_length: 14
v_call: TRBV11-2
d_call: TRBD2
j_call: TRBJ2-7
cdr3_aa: CASRTVAGPYEQYF

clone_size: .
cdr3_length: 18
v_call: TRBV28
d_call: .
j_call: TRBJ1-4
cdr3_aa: CASSLFRQLLTTNEKLFF

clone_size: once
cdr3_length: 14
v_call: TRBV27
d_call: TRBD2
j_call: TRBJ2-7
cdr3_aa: CASSSTSWAYEQYF

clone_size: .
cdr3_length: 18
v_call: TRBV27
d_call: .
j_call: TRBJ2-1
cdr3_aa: CASSLSGGWGEPYNEQFF

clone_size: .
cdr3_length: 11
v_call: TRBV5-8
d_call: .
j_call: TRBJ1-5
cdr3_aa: CASSSRWPQHF

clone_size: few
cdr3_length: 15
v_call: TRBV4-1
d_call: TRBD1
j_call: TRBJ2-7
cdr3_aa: CASSLITGDAYEQYF

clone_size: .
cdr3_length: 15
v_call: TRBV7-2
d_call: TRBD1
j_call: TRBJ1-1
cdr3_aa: CASSLLQGGGTEAFF

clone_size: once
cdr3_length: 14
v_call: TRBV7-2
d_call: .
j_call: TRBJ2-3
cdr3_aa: CASSLSGYTDTQYF

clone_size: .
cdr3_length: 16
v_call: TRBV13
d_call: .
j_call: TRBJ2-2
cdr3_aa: CASSLRQAVEAGELFF

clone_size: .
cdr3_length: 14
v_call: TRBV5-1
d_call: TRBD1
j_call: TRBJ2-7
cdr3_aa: CASSGGQGENEQYF

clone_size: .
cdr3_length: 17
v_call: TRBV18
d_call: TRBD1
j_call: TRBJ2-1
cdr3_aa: CASSPPNDRGPYNEQFF

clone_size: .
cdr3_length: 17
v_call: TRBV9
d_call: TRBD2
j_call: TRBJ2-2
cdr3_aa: CASSLPQAGAETGELFF

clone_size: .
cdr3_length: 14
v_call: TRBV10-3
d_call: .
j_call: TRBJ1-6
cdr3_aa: CAISEGQSLSPLHF

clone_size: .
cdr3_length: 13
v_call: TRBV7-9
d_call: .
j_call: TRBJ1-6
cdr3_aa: CASTLIVNSPLHF

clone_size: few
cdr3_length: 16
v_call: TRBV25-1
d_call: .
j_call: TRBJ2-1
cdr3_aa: CAAGSLGAGRYNEQFF

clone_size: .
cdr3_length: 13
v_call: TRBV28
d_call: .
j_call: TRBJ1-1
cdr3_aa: CASSPSGGTEAFF

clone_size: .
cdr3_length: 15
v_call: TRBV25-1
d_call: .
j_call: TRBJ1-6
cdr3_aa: CASSEATAGASPLHF

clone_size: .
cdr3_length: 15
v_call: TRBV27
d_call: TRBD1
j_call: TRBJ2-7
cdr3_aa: CASSLTGGTSYEQYF

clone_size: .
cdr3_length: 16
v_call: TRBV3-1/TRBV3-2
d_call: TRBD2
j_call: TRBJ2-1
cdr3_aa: CASSPRTSGGGNEQFF

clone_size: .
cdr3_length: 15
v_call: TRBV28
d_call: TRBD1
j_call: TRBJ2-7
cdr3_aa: CASTLARDRVYEQYF

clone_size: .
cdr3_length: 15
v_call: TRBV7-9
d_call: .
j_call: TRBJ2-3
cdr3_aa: CASSLTSGYTDTQYF

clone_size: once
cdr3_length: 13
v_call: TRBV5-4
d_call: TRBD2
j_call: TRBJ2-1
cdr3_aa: CATTSGTLNEQFF

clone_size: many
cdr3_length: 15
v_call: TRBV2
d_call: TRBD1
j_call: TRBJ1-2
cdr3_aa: CASSKTFTGAGGYTF

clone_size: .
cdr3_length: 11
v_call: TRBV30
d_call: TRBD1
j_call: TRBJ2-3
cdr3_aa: CAWATGDTQYF

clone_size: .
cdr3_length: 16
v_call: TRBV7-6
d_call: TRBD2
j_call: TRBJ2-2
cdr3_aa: CASSLGGLVNTGELFF